The text below deals with one TCR beta chain. The authors' processing: Counts of nucleated cells, estimated from reference gene primer amplification, were obtained. Measured with immunoSEQ multiplex PCR; TCRdb has only the in-frame clones, and not every one. That table supplies the V and J calls and clone size; D and trimming were determined from the DNA. Here the sample spans approximately 180,000 clones, approximately 90% being singletons. The CDR3 is 13 residues long. Germline-derived CDR1 and CDR2 are MRHNA and SNTAGT. Trimming took 6 bases from V and 7 from J; bases not matched to a gene: 8. The entry originates in a study of blood T cell repertoires in COVID-19. Whole-study context: The United States, Italy and Spain provided the acute and convalescent COVID-19 samples. From T cells, B-cell-depleted T cells, or PBMCs came the material, which was cDNA or gDNA.

The chain links TRBV6-4 to TRBJ1-2, with 7 nucleotides matching TRBD1. Specimen: peripheral blood. This TCR derives from a man aged 35 to 55 with active or convalescent COVID-19. DNA of the CDR3: TGTGCCAGCAGACAGGGGCAATCCCGTGGCTACACCTTC. Encoded protein: CASRQGQSRGYTF.